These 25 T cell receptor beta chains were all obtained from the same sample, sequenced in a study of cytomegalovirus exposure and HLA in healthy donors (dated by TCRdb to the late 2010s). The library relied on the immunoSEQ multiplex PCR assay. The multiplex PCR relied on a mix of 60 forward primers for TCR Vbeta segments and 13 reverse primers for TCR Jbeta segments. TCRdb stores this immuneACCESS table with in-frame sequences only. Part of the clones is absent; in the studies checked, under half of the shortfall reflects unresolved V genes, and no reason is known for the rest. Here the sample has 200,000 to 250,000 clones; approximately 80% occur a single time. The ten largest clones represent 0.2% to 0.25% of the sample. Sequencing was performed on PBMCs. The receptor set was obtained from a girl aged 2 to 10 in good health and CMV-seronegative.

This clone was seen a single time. The CDR3 protein is CASSSRGRHGELFF. The CDR3 DNA sequence: TGTGCCAGCAGTTCCAGGGGGCGTCACGGGGAGCTGTTTTTT. The V and J genes are TRBV6-6 and TRBJ2-2; 8 nucleotides match TRBD1. CDR1 is MNHNY, CDR2 SVGAGI, per germline (reference sequence). J lost 7 bases, V lost 4 bases, and 5 bases had no gene match. This CDR3 has 14 residues.

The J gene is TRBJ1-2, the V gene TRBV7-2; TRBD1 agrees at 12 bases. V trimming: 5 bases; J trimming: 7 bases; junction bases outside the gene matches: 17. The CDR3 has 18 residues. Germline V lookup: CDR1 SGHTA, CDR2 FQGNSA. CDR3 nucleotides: TGTGCCAGCAGCGAGGACCGGGACAGGGGGCCCCCAGCGGGTGGCTACACCTTC. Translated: CASSEDRDRGPPAGGYTF. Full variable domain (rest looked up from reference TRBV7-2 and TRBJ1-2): GAGVSQSPSNKVTEKGKDVELRCDPISGHTALYWYRQSLGQGLEFLIYFQGNSAPDKSGLPSDRFSAERTGGSVSTLTIQRTQQEDSAVYLCASSEDRDRGPPAGGYTFGSGTRLTVV.

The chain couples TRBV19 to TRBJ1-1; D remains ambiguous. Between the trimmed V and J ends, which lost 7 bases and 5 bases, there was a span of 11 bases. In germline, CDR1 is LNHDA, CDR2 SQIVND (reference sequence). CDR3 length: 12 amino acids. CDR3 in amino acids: CASIFAGTEAFF. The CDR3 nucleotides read TGTGCCAGTATTTTCGCGGGGACTGAAGCTTTCTTT.

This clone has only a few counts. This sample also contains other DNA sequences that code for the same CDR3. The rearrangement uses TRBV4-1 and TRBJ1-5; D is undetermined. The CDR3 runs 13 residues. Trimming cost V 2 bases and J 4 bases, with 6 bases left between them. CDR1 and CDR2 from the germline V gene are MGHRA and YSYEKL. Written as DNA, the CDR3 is TGCGCCAGCAGCCAACAGGTAAATCAGCCCCAGCATTTT. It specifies CASSQQVNQPQHF.

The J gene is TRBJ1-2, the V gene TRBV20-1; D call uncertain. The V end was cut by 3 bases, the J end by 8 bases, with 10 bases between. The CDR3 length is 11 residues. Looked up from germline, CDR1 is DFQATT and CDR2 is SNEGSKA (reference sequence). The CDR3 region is CSASPNAGYTF. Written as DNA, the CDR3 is TGCAGTGCTAGCCCCAACGCGGGCTACACCTTC.

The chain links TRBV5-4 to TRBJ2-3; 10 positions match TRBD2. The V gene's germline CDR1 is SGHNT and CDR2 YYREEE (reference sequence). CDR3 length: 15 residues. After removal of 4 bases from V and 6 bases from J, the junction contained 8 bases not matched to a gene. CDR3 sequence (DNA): TGTGCCAGCAGCCCCCCTAGCGGGGGCGATGATACGCAGTATTTT. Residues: CASSPPSGGDDTQYF.

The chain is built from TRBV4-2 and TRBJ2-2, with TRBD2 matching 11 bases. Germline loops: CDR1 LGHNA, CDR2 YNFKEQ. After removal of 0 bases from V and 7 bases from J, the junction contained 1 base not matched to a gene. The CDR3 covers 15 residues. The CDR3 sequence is CASSQDLAGGGELFF. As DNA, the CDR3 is TGTGCCAGCAGCCAAGACCTAGCGGGAGGCGGGGAGCTGTTTTTT.

The CDR3 DNA reads as TGCGCCAGTACTAGCGGGAGTTCCCACGAGCAGTACTTC. Translating it yields CASTSGSSHEQYF. This chain uses TRBV10-1 with TRBJ2-7, with 11 bases matching TRBD2. The CDR3 sequence is 13 residues long. Germline trimming cut 9 bases from V and 5 bases from J; bases unmatched to any gene: 6. Germline CDR1 WNHNN, CDR2 SYGVQD (reference sequence).

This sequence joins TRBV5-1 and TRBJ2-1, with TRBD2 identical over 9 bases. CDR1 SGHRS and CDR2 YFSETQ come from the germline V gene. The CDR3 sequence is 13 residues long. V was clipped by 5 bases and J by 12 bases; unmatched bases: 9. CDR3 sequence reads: CASSIAGDAVQFF. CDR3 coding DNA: TGCGCCAGCAGTATAGCGGGGGACGCGGTGCAGTTCTTC.

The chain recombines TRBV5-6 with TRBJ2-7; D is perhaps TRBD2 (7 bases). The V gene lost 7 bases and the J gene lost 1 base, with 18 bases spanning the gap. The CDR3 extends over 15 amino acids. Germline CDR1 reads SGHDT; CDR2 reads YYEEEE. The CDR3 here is CASGSAGHESYEQYF. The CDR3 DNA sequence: TGTGCCAGCGGATCAGCGGGACACGAATCCTACGAGCAGTACTTC.

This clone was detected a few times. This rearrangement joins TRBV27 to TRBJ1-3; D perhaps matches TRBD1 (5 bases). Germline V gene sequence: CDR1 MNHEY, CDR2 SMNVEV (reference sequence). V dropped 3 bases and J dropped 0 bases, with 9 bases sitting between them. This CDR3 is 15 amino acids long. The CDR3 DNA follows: TGTGCCAGCAGTTTCCAGGGTTCCTCTGGAAACACCATATATTTT. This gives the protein CASSFQGSSGNTIYF.

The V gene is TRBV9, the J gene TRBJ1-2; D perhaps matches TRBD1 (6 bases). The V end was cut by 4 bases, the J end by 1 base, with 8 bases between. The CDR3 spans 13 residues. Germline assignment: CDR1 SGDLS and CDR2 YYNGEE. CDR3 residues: CASSIQGNYGYTF. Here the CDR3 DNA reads TGTGCCAGCAGCATACAGGGTAACTATGGCTACACCTTC.

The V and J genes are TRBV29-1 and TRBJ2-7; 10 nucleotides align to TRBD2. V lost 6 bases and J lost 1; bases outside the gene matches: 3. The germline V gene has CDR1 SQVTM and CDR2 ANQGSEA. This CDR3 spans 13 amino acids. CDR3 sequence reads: CSVSGLASYEQYF. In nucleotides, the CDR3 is TGCAGCGTCTCGGGACTAGCGTCCTACGAGCAGTACTTC.

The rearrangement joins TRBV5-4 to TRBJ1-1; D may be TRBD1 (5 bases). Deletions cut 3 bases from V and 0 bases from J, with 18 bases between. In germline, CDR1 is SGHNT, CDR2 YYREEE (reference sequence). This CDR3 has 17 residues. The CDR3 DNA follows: TGTGCCAGCAGCTCGGGAGGCCTCCGGGGCATGAACACTGAAGCTTTCTTT. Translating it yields CASSSGGLRGMNTEAFF.

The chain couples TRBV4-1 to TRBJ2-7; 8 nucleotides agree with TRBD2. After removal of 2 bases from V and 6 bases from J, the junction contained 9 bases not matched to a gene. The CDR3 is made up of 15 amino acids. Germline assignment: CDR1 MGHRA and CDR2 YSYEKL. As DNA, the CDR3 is TGCGCCAGCAGCCAACGGGGCGGGAGGAGCTTCGAGCAGTACTTC. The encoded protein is CASSQRGGRSFEQYF.

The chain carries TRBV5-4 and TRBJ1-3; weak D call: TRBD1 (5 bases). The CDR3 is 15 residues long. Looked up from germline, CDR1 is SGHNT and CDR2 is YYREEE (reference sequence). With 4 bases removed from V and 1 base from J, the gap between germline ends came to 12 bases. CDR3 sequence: CASSPRAGSGNTIYF. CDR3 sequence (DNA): TGTGCCAGCAGCCCCCGGGCAGGGTCTGGAAACACCATATATTTT. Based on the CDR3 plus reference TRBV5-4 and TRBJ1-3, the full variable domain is ETGVTQSPTHLIKTRGQQVTLRCSSQSGHNTVSWYQQALGQGPQFIFQYYREEENGRGNFPPRFSGLQFPNYSSELNVNALELDDSALYLCASSPRAGSGNTIYFGEGSWLTVV.

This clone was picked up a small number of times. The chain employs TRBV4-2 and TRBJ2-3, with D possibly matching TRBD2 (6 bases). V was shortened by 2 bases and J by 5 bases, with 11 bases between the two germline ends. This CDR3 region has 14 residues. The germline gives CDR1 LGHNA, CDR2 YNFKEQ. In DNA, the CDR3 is TGTGCCAGCAGCCAAAGACGGGAGAGAGATACGCAGTATTTT. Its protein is CASSQRRERDTQYF.

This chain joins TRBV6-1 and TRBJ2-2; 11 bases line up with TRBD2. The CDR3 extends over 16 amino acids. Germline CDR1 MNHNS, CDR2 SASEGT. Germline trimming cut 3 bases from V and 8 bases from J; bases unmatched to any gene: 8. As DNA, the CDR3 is TGTGCCAGCAGTGAGTTAGCGGGAGGGCGTCTGGGGGAGCTGTTTTTT. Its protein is CASSELAGGRLGELFF.

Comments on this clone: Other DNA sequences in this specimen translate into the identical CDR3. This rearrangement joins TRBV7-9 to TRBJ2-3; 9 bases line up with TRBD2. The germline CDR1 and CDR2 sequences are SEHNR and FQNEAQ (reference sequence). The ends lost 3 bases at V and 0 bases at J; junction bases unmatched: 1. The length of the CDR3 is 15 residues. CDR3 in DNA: TGTGCCAGCAGCTTGCTAGCGGGAAGCACAGATACGCAGTATTTT. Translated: CASSLLAGSTDTQYF.

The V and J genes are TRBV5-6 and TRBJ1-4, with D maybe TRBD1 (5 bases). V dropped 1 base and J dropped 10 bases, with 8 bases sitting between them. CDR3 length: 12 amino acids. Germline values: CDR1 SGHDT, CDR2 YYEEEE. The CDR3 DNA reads TGTGCCAGCAGCTTGTTCCAGGGAAAACTGTTTTTT. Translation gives CASSLFQGKLFF.

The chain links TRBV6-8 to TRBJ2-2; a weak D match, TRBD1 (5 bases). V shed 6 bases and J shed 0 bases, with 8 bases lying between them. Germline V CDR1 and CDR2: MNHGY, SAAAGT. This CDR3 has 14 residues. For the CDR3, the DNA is TGTGCCAGCAGACCGACAGCGAACACCGGGGAGCTGTTTTTT. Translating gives CASRPTANTGELFF.

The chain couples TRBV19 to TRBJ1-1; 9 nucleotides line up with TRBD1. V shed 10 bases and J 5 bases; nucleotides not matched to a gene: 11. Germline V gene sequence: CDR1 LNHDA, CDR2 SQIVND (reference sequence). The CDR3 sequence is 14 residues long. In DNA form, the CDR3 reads TGTGCCACGGAATACGGGACAGGGTCAACTGAAGCTTTCTTT. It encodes CATEYGTGSTEAFF.

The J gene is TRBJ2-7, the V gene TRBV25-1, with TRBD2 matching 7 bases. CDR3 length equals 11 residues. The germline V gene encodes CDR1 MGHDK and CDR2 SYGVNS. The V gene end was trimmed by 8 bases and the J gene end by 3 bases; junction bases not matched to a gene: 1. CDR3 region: CASGGGYEQYF. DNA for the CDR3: TGTGCCAGCGGCGGGGGCTACGAGCAGTACTTC.

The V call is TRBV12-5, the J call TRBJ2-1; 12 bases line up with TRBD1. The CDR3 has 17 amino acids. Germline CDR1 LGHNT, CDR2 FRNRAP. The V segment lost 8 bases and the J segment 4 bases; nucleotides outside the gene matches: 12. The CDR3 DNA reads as TGTGCTAGTTCGGGACAGGGGGCTTGGGGGGGATACAATGAGCAGTTCTTC. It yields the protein CASSGQGAWGGYNEQFF.

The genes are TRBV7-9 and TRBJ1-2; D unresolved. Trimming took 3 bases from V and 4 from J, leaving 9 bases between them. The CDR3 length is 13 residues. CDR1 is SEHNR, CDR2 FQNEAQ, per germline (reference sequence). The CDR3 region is CASSFQNFYGYTF. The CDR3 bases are TGTGCCAGCAGCTTTCAAAACTTCTATGGCTACACCTTC.